These 10 T cell receptor beta chains share one sample of origin, sequenced in a study of blood T cell repertoires in COVID-19. Here immunoSEQ multiplex PCR was the method, and the copy in TCRdb shows in-frame clones only, minus some. Here the sample spans under 80,000 clones, around 83% being singletons. The specimen sequenced was peripheral blood. These receptors were collected from a man at least 80 years old with acute or convalescent COVID-19.

This clone has a single count. DNA for the CDR3: TGTGCCAGCAGCGCGACAGGGGTTCAGCCCCAGCATTTT. This gives the protein CASSATGVQPQHF. The chain recombines TRBV9 with TRBJ1-5; TRBD1 matches at 8 bases. CDR1 SGDLS and CDR2 YYNGEE come from the germline V gene. The length of the CDR3 is 13 residues. With 3 bases clipped from V and 6 bases from J, the junction kept 2 bases outside the gene matches.

The V gene is TRBV5-5, the J gene TRBJ1-2; a weak D match, TRBD1 (6 bases). The CDR3 runs to 16 residues. In germline, CDR1 is SGHKS, CDR2 YYEKEE (reference sequence). V gave up 4 bases and J gave up 1 base, with 17 bases separating them. CDR3 sequence reads: CASSLLGGADNYGYTF. Here the CDR3 DNA reads TGTGCCAGCAGCCTCCTTGGGGGGGCGGATAACTATGGCTACACCTTC.

The genes are TRBV5-4 and TRBJ2-5; no reliable D call. This CDR3 region has 13 residues. CDR1 is SGHNT, CDR2 YYREEE, per germline (reference sequence). Trimming left V 2 bases short and J 1 base short, with 6 bases between. CDR3 nucleotide sequence: TGTGCCAGCAGCTTCCTCCCCCAAGAGACCCAGTACTTC. The encoded protein is CASSFLPQETQYF.

This rearrangement joins TRBV18 to TRBJ1-2; D is ambiguous. The CDR3 loop spans 14 amino acids. Germline loops: CDR1 KGHSH, CDR2 LQKENI. V was pared by 6 bases and J by 4 bases, with 15 bases between. Here the CDR3 DNA reads TGTGCCAGCTCCCCGTGGCAGGAACCCTATGGCTACACCTTC. Translation: CASSPWQEPYGYTF. The variable domain in full, completed from reference TRBV18 and TRBJ1-2, reads NAGVMQNPRHLVRRRGQEARLRCSPMKGHSHVYWYRQLPEEGLKFMVYLQKENIIDESGMPKERFSAEFPKEGPSILRIQQVVRGDSAAYFCASSPWQEPYGYTFGSGTRLTVV.

This sequence joins TRBV2 and TRBJ1-3; no clear D gene. The CDR3 is 15 amino acids. V lost 5 bases to trimming and J lost 3 bases, with 14 bases between them. CDR1 SNHLY and CDR2 FYNNEI come from the germline V gene. The CDR3 is CASSPSRGYGNTIYF. CDR3 nucleotide sequence: TGTGCCAGCAGTCCGTCCCGGGGATATGGAAACACCATATATTTT.

V is TRBV7-9 and J is TRBJ1-1; 8 bases are a match to TRBD1. Germline CDR1 and CDR2: SEHNR and FQNEAQ (reference sequence). This CDR3 is built from 14 residues. Losses at the gene ends were 5 bases for V and 1 base for J; bases not matched to a gene: 3. The CDR3 DNA reads TGTGCCAGCAGCCGGACAGGGCAGAACACTGAAGCTTTCTTT. It encodes CASSRTGQNTEAFF.

The sample holds a few counts of this clone. This chain connects TRBV6-2 or TRBV6-3 to TRBJ1-5; TRBD1 matches at 11 bases. With 5 bases clipped from V and 5 bases from J, the junction kept 2 bases outside the gene matches. Germline-derived CDR1 and CDR2 are MNHEY and SVGEGT. CDR3 size: 14 residues. This chain's CDR3 is CASSRTGGDQPQHF. CDR3 nucleotide sequence: TGTGCCAGCAGTCGGACAGGGGGCGATCAGCCCCAGCATTTT.

This chain joins TRBV9 and TRBJ2-1, with TRBD2 matching 11 bases. V was clipped by 4 bases and J by 4 bases; unmatched bases: 4. The CDR3 length is 15 residues. Germline loops: CDR1 SGDLS, CDR2 YYNGEE. The DNA of the CDR3 is TGTGCCAGCAGCCCCCGGACTAGCGGGTACAATGAGCAGTTCTTC. As protein: CASSPRTSGYNEQFF.

The chain links TRBV10-3 to TRBJ1-5; D is perhaps TRBD1 (6 bases). Per germline, CDR1 ENHRY and CDR2 SYGVKD. The CDR3 spans 15 residues. V dropped 0 bases and J dropped 9 bases, with 15 bases sitting between them. Here the CDR3 reads CAISESGQILSPQHF. The CDR3 DNA sequence: TGTGCCATCAGTGAGTCTGGACAGATCTTATCGCCCCAGCATTTT.

The chain uses TRBV3-1 (or the pseudogene TRBV3-2) and TRBJ2-7, with a tentative D call TRBD2 (5 bases). This CDR3 is 13 amino acids long. V lost 5 bases and J lost 5, with 13 bases in between. Germline V gene lookup returns CDR1 LGHDT and CDR2 YNNKEL (reference sequence). CDR3 loop: CASSSGSGNEQYF. The CDR3 nucleotides are TGTGCCAGCAGCAGTGGGAGTGGGAACGAGCAGTACTTC.